A single TCR beta chain is shown here with its context. As yet, its antigen is unknown. Per germline, CDR1 SGHVS and CDR2 FNYEAQ. There are 17 residues in the CDR3. After removal of 5 bases from V and 1 base from J, the junction contained 12 bases not matched to a gene. TCRdb ran MiXCR on the 5' RACE reads and lists one entry per CDR3 protein. The sample gives 98,000 or so distinct CDR3 sequences, around 17% of which show up once; about 6% is in the top ten. This record comes from a study of T-cell memory formation after mild COVID-19. Background on the study: Across donors, TCR clusters were largely donor specific. General observations from the study: Clones that got smaller from day 15 to 85 had even CD4/CD8, while clones growing later tipped toward CD4+.

The sequence derives from a man between 18 and 29 years old who had mild COVID-19 (a few samples of this study predate the infection). Cell type and time point are not known. The sequencing input was PBMCs or a T cell subset sorted from them (not recorded which). The gene calls are TRBV7-6 and TRBJ1-1; 8 bases are a match to TRBD1. In DNA, the CDR3 is TGTGCCAGCAGCCTAATGACAGGGGTGCCTGGGAACACTGAAGCTTTCTTT. Its protein is CASSLMTGVPGNTEAFF.